The clone carrying this T cell receptor (beta chain) occurred once. What it recognizes is unknown. Healthy bone marrow donors made up the cohort. The CDR3 contains 15 residues. Germline CDR1 is MNHNS and CDR2 is SASEGT. V was clipped by 3 bases and J by 3 bases; unmatched bases: 7. The data are from a study of cytomegalovirus exposure and HLA in healthy donors. Study-wide background: Researchers found that around 80% of over 350 genotyped donors fell within the Caucasian-associated ancestry cluster. Findings of the study overall: The analysis excluded some indistinguishable V segments, including TRBV6-2 and TRBV6-3.

PCR employed 60 Vbeta and 13 Jbeta primers. The data were produced by immunoSEQ multiplex PCR, yet TCRdb's version contains in-frame clones alone and is incomplete. The sample yields under 200,000 clones, around four fifths seen once. Sequenced input: PBMCs. This chain uses TRBV6-1 with TRBJ1-2; 7 positions agree with TRBD1. The source is a man younger than 35 in good health and CMV-seronegative. CDR3 in amino acids: CASSDVGQNYYGYTF. CDR3 in DNA: TGTGCCAGCAGTGATGTGGGACAGAACTACTATGGCTACACCTTC.